The sequence of this T cell receptor beta chain was determined in a study of T cell changes during pregnancy in multiple sclerosis. TCRdb's copy holds only in-frame clones and misses some; the assay was immunoSEQ multiplex PCR. This table has about 40,000 clones, about 93% appearing once. V was clipped by 5 bases and J by 4 bases, with 14 bases between them. This CDR3 spans 15 amino acids. Germline CDR1 is LNHDA and CDR2 is SQIVND (reference sequence). The sample consisted of CD4+ T cells from peripheral blood mononuclear cells, taken in the third trimester of pregnancy. This clonotype was sampled from a female donor with multiple sclerosis, enrolled in a pregnancy study. The chain combines TRBV19 with TRBJ1-4, with D possibly TRBD1 on 6 matching bases. The CDR3 spells CASSLDSVINEKLFF. CDR3 nucleotides: TGTGCCAGTAGTTTGGACAGCGTCATTAATGAAAAACTGTTTTTT.